The present T cell receptor (beta chain) was sequenced within a study of blood T cell repertoires in COVID-19 (dated by TCRdb to 2020 to 2021). With regard to the full study: Samples from collaborators originated in the United States, Italy and Spain and spanned both the acute and convalescent phases of COVID-19. The material from the prospective study consisted of cDNA or gDNA derived from T cells, B-cell-depleted T cells, or PBMCs. Subjects who had been exposed to COVID-19, were actively infected with it, or had recovered from it provided the deeply sampled blood TCRbeta repertoires that made up the dataset. A freely available public database, intended as a resource for researchers studying the immune response to SARS-CoV-2, is where the repertoires were released. The samples were drawn from the first 160 participants of the ongoing ImmuneRACE study and from 1,254 subjects provided by 6 global collaborators. The sample metadata nearly always contained a de-identified subject ID, COVID-19 status, age in years and sex. Where HLA class I and class II types were available, the types were taken from metadata supplied by the sample provider, not from assay-based typing. The investigation overall reported the following: The quantity of clinical and demographic metadata differed by source and by participant and was supplied without curation.

Points on this clone: No antigen is known for it. No per-base quality is available; no much larger clone lies one base away.

The immunoSEQ Assay, a bias-controlled multiplex PCR, was used to amplify TCRbeta CDR3 regions from genomic DNA. As for the original processing: Within the assay, amplification of reference gene primers was used to estimate how many nucleated cells each sample contained. To quantify the absolute abundance of each unique TCRbeta CDR3 rearrangement, sequence reads were collapsed and filtered. For each sample, productive Simpson clonality was calculated as the square root of Simpson's diversity index across productive rearrangements. This immuneACCESS table, as held by TCRdb, lists in-frame sequences with V and J called but not all clones. Of the missing ones, under half trace to an unresolved V gene in checked studies; the others have no known cause. Clone size and V and J calls were adopted from that table, with D and trimming inferred from the DNA. A total of 310,000 or so clones appear in this sample, around 86% of them only once. The ten largest clonotypes hold 1% of the sample.

Via the germline V gene (reference sequence), CDR1 is LNHDA and CDR2 SQIVND. From the cysteine up to the phenylalanine, the CDR3 has a length of 15 residues. This entry keeps only the CDR3 DNA: 45 bases, framed from base 1. The V end loses 4 bases and the J end loses 3 bases, and a stretch of 15 bases separates them. Each collaborating institution followed its own protocols to collect whole blood in K2EDTA tubes. Collaborator samples were shipped for TCRbeta analysis as frozen whole blood, isolated PBMCs, or DNA extracted from either sample type. This TCR was recovered from a man in his fifties with active or convalescent COVID-19. The sequencing sample was made of peripheral blood. The V gene is TRBV19 and the J gene is TRBJ1-1; no D segment can be confidently identified. The CDR3 is CASSTNPGGYTEAFF. The DNA is TGTGCCAGTAGTACAAATCCGGGAGGCTACACTGAAGCTTTCTTT.